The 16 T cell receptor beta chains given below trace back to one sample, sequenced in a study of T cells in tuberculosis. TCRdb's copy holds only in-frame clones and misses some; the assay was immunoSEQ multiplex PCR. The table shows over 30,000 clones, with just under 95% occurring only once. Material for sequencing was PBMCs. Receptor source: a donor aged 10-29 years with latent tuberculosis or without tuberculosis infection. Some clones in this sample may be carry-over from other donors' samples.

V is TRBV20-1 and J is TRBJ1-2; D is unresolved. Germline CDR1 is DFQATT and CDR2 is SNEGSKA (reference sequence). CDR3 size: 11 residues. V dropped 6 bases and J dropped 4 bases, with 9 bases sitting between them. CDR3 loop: CSASHFYGYTF. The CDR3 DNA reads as TGCAGTGCCTCCCACTTCTATGGCTACACCTTC.

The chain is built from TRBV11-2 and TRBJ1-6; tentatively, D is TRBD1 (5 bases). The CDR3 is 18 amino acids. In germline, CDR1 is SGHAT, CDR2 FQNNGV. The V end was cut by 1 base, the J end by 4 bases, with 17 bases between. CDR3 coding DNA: TGTGCCAGCAGCTTAGGGGCAATGGGGCGGTTATATAATTCACCCCTCCACTTT. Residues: CASSLGAMGRLYNSPLHF.

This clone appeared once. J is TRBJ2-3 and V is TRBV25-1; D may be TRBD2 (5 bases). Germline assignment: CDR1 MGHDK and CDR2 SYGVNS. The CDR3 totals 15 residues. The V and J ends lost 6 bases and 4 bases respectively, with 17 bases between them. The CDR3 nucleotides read TGTGCCAGCAGCCCCAGGACTGGGGAAGCAGATACGCAGTATTTT. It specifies CASSPRTGEADTQYF.

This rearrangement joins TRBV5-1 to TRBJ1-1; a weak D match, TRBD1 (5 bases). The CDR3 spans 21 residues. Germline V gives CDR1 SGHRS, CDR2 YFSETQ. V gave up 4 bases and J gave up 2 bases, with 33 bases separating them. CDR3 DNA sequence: TGCGCCAGCAGCCCAGGACGTCATGCGGGGGGTCGGACACTAAAAAACACTGAAGCTTTCTTT. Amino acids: CASSPGRHAGGRTLKNTEAFF.

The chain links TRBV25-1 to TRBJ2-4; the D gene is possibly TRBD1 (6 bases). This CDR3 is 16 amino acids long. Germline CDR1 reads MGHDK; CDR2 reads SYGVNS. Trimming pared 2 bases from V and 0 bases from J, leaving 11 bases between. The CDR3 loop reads CASSEAGALAKNIQYF. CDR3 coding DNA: TGTGCCAGCAGTGAAGCAGGGGCCCTAGCCAAAAACATTCAGTACTTC.

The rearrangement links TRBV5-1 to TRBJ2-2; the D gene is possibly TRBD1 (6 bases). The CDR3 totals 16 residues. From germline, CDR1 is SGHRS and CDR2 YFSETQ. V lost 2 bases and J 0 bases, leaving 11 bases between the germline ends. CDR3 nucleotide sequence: TGCGCCAGCAGCTTCGGGACAAGCACGAACACCGGGGAGCTGTTTTTT. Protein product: CASSFGTSTNTGELFF.

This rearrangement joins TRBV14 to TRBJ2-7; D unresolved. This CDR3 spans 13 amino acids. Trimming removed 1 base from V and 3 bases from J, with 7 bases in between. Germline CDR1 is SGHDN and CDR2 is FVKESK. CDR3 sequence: CASSQGQYYEQYF. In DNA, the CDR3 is TGTGCCAGCAGCCAAGGGCAGTACTACGAGCAGTACTTC. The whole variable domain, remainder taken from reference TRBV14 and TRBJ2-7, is EAGVTQFPSHSVIEKGQTVTLRCDPISGHDNLYWYRRVMGKEIKFLLHFVKESKQDESGMPNNRFLAERTGGTYSTLKVQPAELEDSGVYFCASSQGQYYEQYFGPGTRLTVT.

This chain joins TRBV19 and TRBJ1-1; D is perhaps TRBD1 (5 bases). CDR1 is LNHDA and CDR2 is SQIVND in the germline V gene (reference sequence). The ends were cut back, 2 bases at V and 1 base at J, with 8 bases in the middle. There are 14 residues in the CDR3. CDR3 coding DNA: TGTGCCAGTAGTATAACAGGAGCGAACACTGAAGCTTTCTTT. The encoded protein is CASSITGANTEAFF.

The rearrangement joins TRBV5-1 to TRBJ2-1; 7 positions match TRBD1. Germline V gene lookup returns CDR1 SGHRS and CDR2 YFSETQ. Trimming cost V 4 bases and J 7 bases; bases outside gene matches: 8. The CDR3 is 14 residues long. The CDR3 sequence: CASSTRDRRNEQFF. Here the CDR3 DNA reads TGCGCCAGCAGCACTCGGGACAGAAGAAATGAGCAGTTCTTC.

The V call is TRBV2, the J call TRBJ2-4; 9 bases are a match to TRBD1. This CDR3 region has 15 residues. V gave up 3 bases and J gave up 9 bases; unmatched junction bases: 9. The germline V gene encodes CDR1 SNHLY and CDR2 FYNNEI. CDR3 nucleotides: TGTGCCAGCAGTGACTCCGGGACAGGGTACGGCATTCAGTACTTC. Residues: CASSDSGTGYGIQYF.

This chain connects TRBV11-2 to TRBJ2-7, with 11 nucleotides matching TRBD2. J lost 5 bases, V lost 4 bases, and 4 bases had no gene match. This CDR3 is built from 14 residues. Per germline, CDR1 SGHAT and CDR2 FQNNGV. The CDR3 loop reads CASSSLAGGNEQYF. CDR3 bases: TGTGCCAGCAGCTCGCTAGCGGGAGGTAACGAGCAGTACTTC.

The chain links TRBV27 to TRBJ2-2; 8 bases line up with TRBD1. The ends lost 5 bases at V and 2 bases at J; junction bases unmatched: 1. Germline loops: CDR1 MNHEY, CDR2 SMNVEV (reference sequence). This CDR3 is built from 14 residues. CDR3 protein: CASSQGANTGELFF. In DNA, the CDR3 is TGTGCCAGCAGTCAGGGGGCTAACACCGGGGAGCTGTTTTTT.

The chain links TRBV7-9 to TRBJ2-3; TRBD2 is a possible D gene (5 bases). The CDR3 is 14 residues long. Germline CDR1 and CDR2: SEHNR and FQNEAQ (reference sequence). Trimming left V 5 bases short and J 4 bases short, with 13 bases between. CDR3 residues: CASSLGLAADTQYF. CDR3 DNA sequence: TGTGCCAGCAGCCTCGGGCTAGCCGCAGATACGCAGTATTTT.

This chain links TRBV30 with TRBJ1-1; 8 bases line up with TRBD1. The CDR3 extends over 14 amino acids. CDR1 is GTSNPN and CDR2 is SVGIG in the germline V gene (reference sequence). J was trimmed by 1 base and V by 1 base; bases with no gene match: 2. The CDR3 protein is CAWSAQGANTEAFF. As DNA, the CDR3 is TGTGCCTGGAGTGCTCAGGGGGCGAACACTGAAGCTTTCTTT.

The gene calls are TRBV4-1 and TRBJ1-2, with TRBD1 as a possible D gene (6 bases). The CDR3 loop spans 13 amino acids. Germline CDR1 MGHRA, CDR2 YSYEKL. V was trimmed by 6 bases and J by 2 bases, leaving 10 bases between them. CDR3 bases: TGCGCCAGCAGGGCAGGGGTAAACTATGGCTACACCTTC. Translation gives CASRAGVNYGYTF.

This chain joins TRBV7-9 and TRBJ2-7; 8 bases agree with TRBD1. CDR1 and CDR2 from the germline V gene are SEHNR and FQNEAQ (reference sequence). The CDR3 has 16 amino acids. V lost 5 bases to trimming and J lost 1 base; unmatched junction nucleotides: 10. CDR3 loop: CASSPAGQGSSYEQYF. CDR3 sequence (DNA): TGTGCCAGCAGCCCTGCAGGACAGGGCTCTTCCTACGAGCAGTACTTC.